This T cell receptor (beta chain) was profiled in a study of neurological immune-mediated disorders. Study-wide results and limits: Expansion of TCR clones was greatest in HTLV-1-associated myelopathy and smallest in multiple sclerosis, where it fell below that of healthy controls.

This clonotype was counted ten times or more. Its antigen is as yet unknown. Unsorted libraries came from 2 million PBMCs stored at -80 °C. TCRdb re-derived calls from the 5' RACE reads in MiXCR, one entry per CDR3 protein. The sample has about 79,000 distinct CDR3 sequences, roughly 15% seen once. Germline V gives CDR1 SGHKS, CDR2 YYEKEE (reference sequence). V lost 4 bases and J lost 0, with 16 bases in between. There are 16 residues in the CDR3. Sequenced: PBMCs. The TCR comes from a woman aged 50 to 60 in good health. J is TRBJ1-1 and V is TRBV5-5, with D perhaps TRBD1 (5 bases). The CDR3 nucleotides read TGTGCCAGCAGCACGGGAATGGGACCGATGAACACTGAAGCTTTCTTT. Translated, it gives CASSTGMGPMNTEAFF. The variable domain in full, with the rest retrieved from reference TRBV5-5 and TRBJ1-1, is DAGVTQSPTHLIKTRGQQVTLRCSPISGHKSVSWYQQVLGQGPQFIFQYYEKEERGRGNFPDRFSARQFPNYSSELNVNALLLGDSALYLCASSTGMGPMNTEAFFGQGTRLTVV.